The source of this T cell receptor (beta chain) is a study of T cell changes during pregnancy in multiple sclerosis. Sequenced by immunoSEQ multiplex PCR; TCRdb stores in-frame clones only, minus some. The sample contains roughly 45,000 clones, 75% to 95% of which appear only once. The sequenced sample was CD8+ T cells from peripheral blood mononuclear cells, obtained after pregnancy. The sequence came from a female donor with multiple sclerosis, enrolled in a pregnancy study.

CDR3 protein: CATSRGTRINEQFF. The CDR3 DNA follows: TGTGCCACCAGCAGAGGCACCAGGATCAATGAGCAGTTCTTC. The V call is TRBV15, the J call TRBJ2-1, with no clear D. The CDR3 runs to 14 residues. Trimming removed 1 base at V and 6 bases at J, with 10 bases between. Germline V gives CDR1 LNHNV, CDR2 YYDKDF (reference sequence).